This passage covers 9 T cell receptor beta chains from one sample sequenced in a study of T cells in Graves' hyperthyroidism and ophthalmopathy. Template material for amplifying TCR beta CDR3 regions consisted of RNA transcripts. The TCR CDR3 was amplified in a first-round RT-PCR using the HTBI primer set. MiXCR was run by TCRdb on the multiplex PCR reads, yielding one entry per CDR3 protein. The repertoire includes 350,000 to 450,000 distinct CDR3 sequences, roughly a sixth of them detected once, and about a third sits in the top ten. Sequenced input: blood. These receptors came from a woman aged 30 to 39 with Graves' hyperthyroidism that later progressed to Graves' ophthalmopathy.

This clonotype was counted at least ten times. The chain links TRBV6-1 to TRBJ2-3, with TRBD2 as a possible D gene (7 bases). CDR3 length: 18 residues. Germline values: CDR1 MNHNS, CDR2 SASEGT. V lost 1 base and J lost 4, with 21 bases in between. CDR3 nucleotide sequence: TGTGCCAGCAGTGAAGGGCTTTCGACGGGGGGCCTCGCAGATACGCAGTATTTT. It codes for CASSEGLSTGGLADTQYF.

This clonotype was picked up a small number of times. The V and J genes are TRBV6-1 and TRBJ1-2; possible D gene TRBD1, 6 bases. Trimming left V 0 bases short and J 6 bases short, with 14 bases between. The CDR3 totals 15 residues. Germline-derived CDR1 and CDR2 are MNHNS and SASEGT. CDR3 in DNA: TGTGCCAGCAGTGAAGCGCTAGGGGCAGGGGATGGCTACACCTTC. Amino acid sequence: CASSEALGAGDGYTF.

This clonotype has ten or more counts. The rearrangement uses TRBV28 and TRBJ2-7, with a tentative D call TRBD2 (6 bases). Germline CDR1 MDHEN, CDR2 SYDVKM. The length of the CDR3 is 14 residues. V gave up 3 bases and J gave up 3 bases, with 12 bases separating them. This CDR3 is CASSFLSGVYEQYF. In nucleotides, the CDR3 is TGTGCCAGCAGTTTTCTTTCGGGGGTCTACGAGCAGTACTTC.

In this sample, this clonotype turned up many times. The chain joins TRBV27 to TRBJ2-7, with D hard to call. The CDR3 has 13 amino acids. The V gene's germline CDR1 is MNHEY and CDR2 SMNVEV (reference sequence). V lost 2 bases and J lost 3, with 8 bases in between. This CDR3 reads CASSLTPGYEQYF. In nucleotides, the CDR3 is TGTGCCAGCAGTTTAACCCCAGGCTACGAGCAGTACTTC.

This clonotype was found many times. This rearrangement joins TRBV20-1 to TRBJ1-5, with a weak D call TRBD1 (6 bases). Between the trimmed V and J ends, which lost 6 bases and 0 bases, there was a span of 12 bases. This CDR3 is 14 amino acids long. The germline V gene has CDR1 DFQATT and CDR2 SNEGSKA (reference sequence). CDR3 nucleotide sequence: TGCAGTGCAAGACAGGCTAATAGCAATCAGCCCCAGCATTTT. Its protein product is CSARQANSNQPQHF.

This clonotype was picked up many times. The J gene is TRBJ2-7, the V gene TRBV13; 8 bases are shared with TRBD2. The CDR3 is 15 residues long. The germline V gene encodes CDR1 PRHDT and CDR2 FYEKMQ (reference sequence). The V and J ends lost 5 bases and 4 bases, in that order; junction bases with no gene match: 10. The DNA for the CDR3 is TGTGCCAGCAGCCCCCTGGTCGGGGGGGGGTACGAGCAGTACTTC. Its protein is CASSPLVGGGYEQYF. Full variable domain (outside the CDR3, taken from reference TRBV13 and TRBJ2-7): AAGVIQSPRHLIKEKRETATLKCYPIPRHDTVYWYQQGPGQDPQFLISFYEKMQSDKGSIPDRFSAQQFSDYHSELNMSSLELGDSALYFCASSPLVGGGYEQYFGPGTRLTVT.

The chain links TRBV4-1 to TRBJ2-6; D is undetermined. The V gene lost 1 base and the J gene lost 0 bases, with 13 bases spanning the gap. Germline-derived CDR1 and CDR2 are MGHRA and YSYEKL. The CDR3 spans 18 residues. CDR3 bases: TGCGCCAGCAGCCAAGTATTGGACCGGCTCTCTGGGGCCAACGTCCTGACTTTC. It is translated as CASSQVLDRLSGANVLTF.

This clonotype was picked up many times. The rearrangement joins TRBV18 to TRBJ2-2; D call uncertain. The CDR3 spans 13 residues. The V and J ends lost 5 bases and 4 bases respectively, with 8 bases between them. Looked up from germline, CDR1 is KGHSH and CDR2 is LQKENI. The CDR3 loop reads CASSFSGTGELFF. CDR3 nucleotides: TGTGCCAGCTCATTCTCAGGCACCGGGGAGCTGTTTTTT.

This clonotype was recorded many times. The chain joins TRBV11-2 to TRBJ1-1, with D perhaps TRBD1 (6 bases). The CDR3 runs to 16 residues. Germline V CDR1 and CDR2: SGHAT, FQNNGV. The germline V and J ends were trimmed by 5 bases and 5 bases, with 21 bases remaining between them. In nucleotides, the CDR3 is TGTGCCAGCAGCAGTGGACAGATATCTTTTAGGACTGAAGCTTTCTTT. Protein sequence: CASSSGQISFRTEAFF.